The present entry profiles one TCR beta chain with its context. Its target antigen remains unknown. No qualities accompany the bases; no much larger clone lies one base away. The cohort consisted of 600 to 700 healthy bone marrow donors. At the time of sampling, every cohort member was nominally healthy, though immune exposures that went unrecorded were likely present. The donor tested CMV seropositive, placing the donor among the approximately 290 seropositive members of the cohort. Each donor provided a peripheral blood sample, and peripheral blood mononuclear cells were used for TCR beta sequencing. Genomic DNA was extracted from the blood cell samples with the Qiagen DNeasy Blood Extraction Kit. Library method: the immunoSEQ multiplex PCR assay. For the multiplex PCR, a mixture combining 60 forward primers for TCR Vbeta segments and 13 reverse primers for TCR Jbeta segments was used. A multiplex PCR assay on genomic DNA amplified the CDR3 region of rearranged TCR beta genes. The Illumina HiSeq System was used to sequence the amplified TCR beta libraries as 87-base-pair reads. The authors' analysis ran thus. A later analysis counted about 80 million unique TCR beta chains across the 640 or so repertoires, and 9.5 million to 11 million of these chains were shared by at least two donors. A nearest-neighbor algorithm error-corrected the raw reads and collapsed the reads into unique sequences, merging closely related sequences to remove PCR and sequencing errors. Alignment of CDR3 sequences to IMGT reference sequences was used to assign V, D and J gene segments. Each retained sequence needed at least a six-nucleotide match to both a V gene segment and a J gene segment. A rearrangement was called productive if the CDR3 had no stop codons and remained in frame with V and J, and every other rearrangement was called non-productive. Following IMGT convention, CDR3 was defined as the stretch from the second conserved V-encoded cysteine to the conserved J-encoded phenylalanine. The earlier analysis of more than 450 of the donors excluded sequences that lacked an unambiguous match to a single V gene segment. In an earlier analysis of 587 of the donors, a V segment was called functional when productive rearrangements were above 56.7%, and segregating when the standard deviation between donors exceeded 5%. A statistical classification framework was developed to diagnose cytomegalovirus status using the catalog of TCR beta chain sequences. V and J gene assignment, in a later analysis, came from comparing TCR nucleotide sequences with IMGT/GENE-DB human TR gene sequences. In a later analysis, CDR3 sequences and most-parsimonious VDJ recombination scenarios were assigned using the TCRdist pipeline. A later analysis defined each TCR beta chain by its CDR3 amino acid sequence plus V-gene family, and excluded reads lacking a unique V-gene family. In a later analysis, some 600 highly shared, low-generation-probability nucleotide sequences were removed to address suspected cross-contamination and a sequencing artifact. For each public chain, a later analysis derived a clonal expansion index from normalized ranks of inferred template counts within each repertoire. A later analysis computed generation probabilities with a VDJ recombination model fitted to out-of-frame rearrangements, and checked the results against IGoR. In a later analysis, hypergeometric tests were used to score TCR-TCR, TCR-HLA and TCR-CMV co-occurrence, with a repertoire-size bias correction applied to TCR pairs. To estimate false discovery rates, a later analysis permuted the HLA or CMV assignments 20 times. A later analysis grouped co-occurring TCRs with DBSCAN, adding TCRdist sequence similarity when clustering within HLA-allele-positive subsets. Repertoires with fewer than 30,000 or more than 120,000 public chains were left out of co-occurrence clustering, as were a handful of repertoires with anomalous nucleotide sharing. TCRdb provides this immuneACCESS table in a form limited to in-frame rearrangements. Some clones are lacking; in checked studies, under half of them reflect an unresolved V gene, and why the rest are absent is not known. V, J and clone size derive from that table, while D and trimming were established from the DNA sequence. A total of about 130,000 clones appear in this sample, about 74% of them only once. Of the sample, 4.3% falls within the top ten clones.

This specimen comes from a study of cytomegalovirus exposure and HLA in healthy donors (TCRdb year 2017). Study-level background: According to an earlier analysis of 587 of the donors, about 190 million T cells yielded 90 million to 130 million unique TCR beta sequences and more than 250 Gb of sequence data. An early release covering about 600 HLA-typed donors comprised about 320 gigabases of sequencing data and roughly 85 million unique TCR sequences. Among the roughly 410 genotyped donors, around 81% belonged to the genetic ancestry cluster associated with self-reported Caucasian donors. The aim of the study was to test whether cataloging public T cell receptors could identify signatures of past pathogen exposure. Using immunosequencing, the study profiled T cell repertoires from fewer than 700 subjects and related those repertoires to cytomegalovirus serostatus. Besides the first cohort of around 670 subjects, a separate validation cohort made up of over a hundred different subjects was used. High-throughput TCR immunosequencing, statistical association of individual TCRs with disease status, and machine learning were combined to predict cytomegalovirus infection status. To study patterns of TCR occurrence, a later analysis re-analyzed previously published TCR beta repertoires from several hundred donors and added high-resolution HLA genotyping. Rather than drawing on any new phenotypic data, the later analysis identified candidate immune exposures from TCR beta sequences and the way those sequences occurred across donors. To decide whether each TCR beta V gene segment behaved as functional or pseudogenic, an earlier analysis of some 570 of the donors relied on high-throughput TCR beta sequencing. Donor age, sex, ethnicity and CMV serostatus were compiled alongside the repertoire data. In a later genetic analysis, genome-wide SNP genotypes for 398 of the 666 donors were used, and that subset was treated as a discovery cohort. Every repertoire in the discovery cohort had been generated on one and the same sequencing platform. HLA typing included class I and class II loci at four-digit resolution. The number of donors typed differed by locus, with about 629-630 for A, B, C, DRB1 and DQB1, about 500 for DQA1, some 570 for DPA1, and approximately 470 for DPB1. A handful of DR-DQ haplotypes were handled as single units for association and clustering because linkage in the cohort was strong. On average, about 200,000 unique TCR beta nucleotide sequences were sequenced per donor among roughly 430 genotyped donors of the cohort, with 15% to 20% of those sequences being non-productive.

According to the germline V gene, CDR1 reads MDHEN and CDR2 reads SYDVKM. From its cysteine to its phenylalanine, the CDR3 spans 11 amino acids. Solely the CDR3 DNA is kept, with 33 bases framed from the first base. Results the study describes overall, beyond this receptor: Assigning TCR associations to individual alleles was difficult when HLA alleles, especially DR and DQ, strongly co-occurred. It was suggested by the authors that the approach could potentially be generalized to other disease states and immunological phenotypes. The cohort was sequenced for TCR beta chains only, and without alpha or paired-chain data the features that could be detected were limited. Because the 87-base-pair reads could not distinguish some IMGT-functional V segments, including TRBV6-2 and TRBV6-3, those segments were excluded. A further reported finding was that TCR beta sequences accurately predicted the HLA-A and HLA-B alleles for most subjects in the first cohort. Sequencing depth was assumed to be roughly uniform across donors in the presence/absence analyses, though that assumption may not hold. Because counts were too low, more than 15 rarely observed V segments, including chromosome 9 orphons, were left out of the earlier analysis of 500 to 650 of the donors. In an earlier analysis of 587 of the donors, most TCR beta V segments appeared in productive rearrangements about 87% or about 30% of the time, broadly matching IMGT annotations. In a later analysis, 16,951 TCR beta sequences were associated with specific HLA alleles at a false discovery rate of 0.05. HLA typing was unavailable for some donors at each locus, so association tests used only the typed subset. In a later analysis, HLA-associated TCR beta chains were found to be more clonally expanded and to have lower generation probabilities than equally common non-associated chains. A later genetic analysis associated a missense DCLRE1C variant with V-gene and J-gene trimming of TCR beta chains, and an independent cohort replicated the association. For the cohort, immune exposure information was limited to CMV serostatus. A cluster of highly shared sequence variants was judged likely to be a technical artifact of the sequencing pipeline. Most TCR sequences were observed very rarely across donors, whereas some public TCRs were present in many individuals. Most CMV-associated TCR beta chains appeared to be HLA-restricted in a later analysis, and the HLA associations seemed to be driven largely by CMV exposure. According to a later genetic analysis, donors in an Asian-associated ancestry cluster had fewer N-insertions in productive TCRs than the approximately 650-donor mean. Several of the top co-occurrence clusters appeared to be linked to parvovirus B19, influenza, CMV and Epstein-Barr virus, according to a later analysis. In a later analysis, TCR association rates were found to vary across HLA loci, with the most associated TCRs seen for DRB1 alleles and the fewest for HLA-C alleles. Cytomegalovirus status was reported to be diagnosed by the classifier with high specificity and sensitivity in both the original and validation cohorts. Linkage disequilibrium might explain the correlated functional status among segregating V segments, but an unknown experimental factor could not be ruled out. The study listed over 150 TCR beta chains as associated with cytomegalovirus. A few of the identified cytomegalovirus-associated TCR beta chains were confirmed in vitro to be specific for cytomegalovirus antigens.

The sequence was obtained from a man aged 18-30 years in good health and CMV-seropositive. Recombination connected TRBV28 to TRBJ1-6; 7 middle bases align to TRBD1. Sequencing was carried out using PBMCs. At the DNA level, the sequence is TGTTCGACAGGGTTGGATTCACCCCTCCACTTT. Its translation reads: CSTGLDSPLHF.